This T cell receptor (beta chain) came from a study of response to subunit inactivated influenza vaccine. The CDR3 sequence is 13 residues long. The germline V and J ends were trimmed by 3 bases and 1 base, with 6 bases remaining between them. Per the germline V gene, CDR1 is SQVTM and CDR2 is ANQGSEA. TCRdb re-called the RT-PCR reads with MiXCR, one entry per CDR3 protein. Of about 570,000 distinct CDR3 sequences detected, around 10% appear once; the ten largest clones hold about 11%. The sample also formed part of further work on T cells expressing NK-cell markers. As that report states: What made the TCR beta cDNA was 5'RACE template switching with UMIs. CD3+CD56+NKG2C+, CD3+CD56+NKG2C- and CD3+CD56-NKG2C+ T cells, once sorted, supplied the TCR beta repertoires. Whether expanded NKG2C-expressing T cell clones recognize HCMV is unknown.

The origin of this receptor is a man in his forties or fifties who received an inactivated influenza vaccine. The V and J genes are TRBV29-1 and TRBJ2-2; the D gene is possibly TRBD2 (6 bases). The specimen comprised PBMCs from blood, sampled on the day of vaccination. CDR3 in amino acids: CSVDGGNTGELFF. In DNA, the CDR3 is TGCAGCGTTGACGGGGGGAACACCGGGGAGCTGTTTTTT.